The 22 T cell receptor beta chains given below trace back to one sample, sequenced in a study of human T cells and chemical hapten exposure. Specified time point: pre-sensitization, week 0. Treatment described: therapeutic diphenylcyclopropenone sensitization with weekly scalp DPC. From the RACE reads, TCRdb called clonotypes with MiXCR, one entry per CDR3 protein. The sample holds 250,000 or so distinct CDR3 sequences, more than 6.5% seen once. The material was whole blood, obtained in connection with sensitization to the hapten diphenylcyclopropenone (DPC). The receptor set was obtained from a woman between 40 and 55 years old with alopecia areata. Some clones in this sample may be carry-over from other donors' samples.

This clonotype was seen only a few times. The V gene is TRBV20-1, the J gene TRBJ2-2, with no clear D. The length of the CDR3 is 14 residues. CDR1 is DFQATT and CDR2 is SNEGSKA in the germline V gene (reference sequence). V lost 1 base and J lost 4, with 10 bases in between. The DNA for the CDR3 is TGCAGTGCTAGAGCGAGGACGGCCACCGGGGAGCTGTTTTTT. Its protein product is CSARARTATGELFF.

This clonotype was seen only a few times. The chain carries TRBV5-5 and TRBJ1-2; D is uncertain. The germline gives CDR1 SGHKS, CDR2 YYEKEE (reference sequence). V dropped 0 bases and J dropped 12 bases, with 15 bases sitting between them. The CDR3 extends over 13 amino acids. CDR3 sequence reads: CASSLAPEMVNTF. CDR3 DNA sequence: TGTGCCAGCAGCTTGGCTCCAGAGATGGTAAACACCTTC.

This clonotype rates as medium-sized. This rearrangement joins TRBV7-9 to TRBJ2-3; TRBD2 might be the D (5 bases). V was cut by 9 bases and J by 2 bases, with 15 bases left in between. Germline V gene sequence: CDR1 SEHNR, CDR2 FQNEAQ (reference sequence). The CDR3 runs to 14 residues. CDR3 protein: CASRSGIDTDTQYF. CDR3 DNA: TGTGCCAGTCGATCGGGGATAGACACAGATACGCAGTATTTT.

The DNA of the CDR3 is TGTGCCAGCAGGAGACAGGACTCCTACGAGCAGTACTTC. The encoded protein is CASRRQDSYEQYF. The chain recombines TRBV28 with TRBJ2-7; maybe TRBD1 (6 bases). This CDR3 has 13 amino acids. The V gene lost 6 bases and the J gene lost 0 bases, with 9 bases spanning the gap. Germline CDR1 and CDR2: MDHEN and SYDVKM.

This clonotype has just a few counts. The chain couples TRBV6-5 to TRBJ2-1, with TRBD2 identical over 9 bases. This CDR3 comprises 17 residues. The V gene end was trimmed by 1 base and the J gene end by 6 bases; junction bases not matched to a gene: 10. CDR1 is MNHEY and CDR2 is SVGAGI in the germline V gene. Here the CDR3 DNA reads TGTGCCAGCAGTTACTGGCGTAGCGGGGGAGGGTTCAATGAGCAGTTCTTC. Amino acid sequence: CASSYWRSGGGFNEQFF.

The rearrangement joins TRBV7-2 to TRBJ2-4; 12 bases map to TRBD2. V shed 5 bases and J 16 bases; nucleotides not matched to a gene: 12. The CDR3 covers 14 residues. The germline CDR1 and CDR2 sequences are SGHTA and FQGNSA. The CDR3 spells CASSPDGTSGWSYF. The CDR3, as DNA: TGTGCCAGCAGCCCAGACGGGACTAGCGGGTGGAGCTACTTC.

As DNA, the CDR3 is TGCGCCAGCAGCCAAGCCCCACTGGCAAACCAAGAGACCCAGTACTTC. Encoded protein: CASSQAPLANQETQYF. The chain combines TRBV4-1 with TRBJ2-5; D gene unclear. With 1 base removed from V and 0 bases from J, the gap between germline ends came to 12 bases. The CDR3 runs 16 residues. In germline, CDR1 is MGHRA, CDR2 YSYEKL.

This CDR3 reads CSGLAGGFGDTQYF. CDR3 bases: TGCAGTGGACTAGCGGGAGGGTTCGGTGATACGCAGTATTTT. V gene TRBV20-1 combines with J gene TRBJ2-3; 14 bases agree with TRBD2. Trimming took 7 bases from V and 6 from J; bases not matched to a gene: 6. The CDR3 sequence is 14 residues long. Germline loops: CDR1 DFQATT, CDR2 SNEGSKA (reference sequence).

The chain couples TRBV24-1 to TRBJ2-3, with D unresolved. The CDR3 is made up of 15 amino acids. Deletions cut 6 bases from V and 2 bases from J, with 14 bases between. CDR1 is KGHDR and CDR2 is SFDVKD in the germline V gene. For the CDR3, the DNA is TGTGCCACCAGTCTGACCTCCCCTCTCACAGATACGCAGTATTTT. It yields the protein CATSLTSPLTDTQYF.

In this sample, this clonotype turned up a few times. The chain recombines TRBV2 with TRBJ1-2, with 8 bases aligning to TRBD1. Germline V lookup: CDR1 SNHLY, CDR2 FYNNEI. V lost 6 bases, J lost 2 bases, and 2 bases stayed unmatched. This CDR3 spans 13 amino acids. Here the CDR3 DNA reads TGTGCCAGCAGGCGGGACAGGAACTATGGCTACACCTTC. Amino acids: CASRRDRNYGYTF.

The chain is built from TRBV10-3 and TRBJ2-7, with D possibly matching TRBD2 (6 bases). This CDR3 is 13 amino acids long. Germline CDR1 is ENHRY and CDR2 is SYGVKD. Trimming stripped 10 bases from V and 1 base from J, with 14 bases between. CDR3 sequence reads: CATGGQDSYEQYF. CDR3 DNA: TGTGCCACCGGAGGGCAGGATTCCTACGAGCAGTACTTC.

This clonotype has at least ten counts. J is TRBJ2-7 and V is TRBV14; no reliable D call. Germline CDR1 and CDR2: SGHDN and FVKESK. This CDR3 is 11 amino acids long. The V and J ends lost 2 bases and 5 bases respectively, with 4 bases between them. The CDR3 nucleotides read TGTGCCAGCAGCCAAATCCACGAGCAGTACTTC. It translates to CASSQIHEQYF.

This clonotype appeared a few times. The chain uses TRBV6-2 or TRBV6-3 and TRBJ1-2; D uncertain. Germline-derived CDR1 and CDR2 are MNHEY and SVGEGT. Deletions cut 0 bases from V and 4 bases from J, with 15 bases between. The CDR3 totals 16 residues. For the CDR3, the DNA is TGTGCCAGCAGTTACTCGACGGCTGCTCGGGGCTATGGCTACACCTTC. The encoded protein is CASSYSTAARGYGYTF.

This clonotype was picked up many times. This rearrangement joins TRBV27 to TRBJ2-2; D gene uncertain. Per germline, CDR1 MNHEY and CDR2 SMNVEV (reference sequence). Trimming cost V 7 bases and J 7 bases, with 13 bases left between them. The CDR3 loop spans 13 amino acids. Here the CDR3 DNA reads TGTGCCAGCACCATAACCCACGACGGGGAGCTGTTTTTT. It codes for CASTITHDGELFF.

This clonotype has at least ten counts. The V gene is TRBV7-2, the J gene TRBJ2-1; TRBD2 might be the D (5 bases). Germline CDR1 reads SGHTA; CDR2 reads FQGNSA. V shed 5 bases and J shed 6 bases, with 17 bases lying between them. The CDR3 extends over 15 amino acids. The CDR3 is CASSQGRTPLNEQFF. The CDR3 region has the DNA TGTGCCAGCAGCCAAGGAAGGACTCCCCTCAATGAGCAGTTCTTC.

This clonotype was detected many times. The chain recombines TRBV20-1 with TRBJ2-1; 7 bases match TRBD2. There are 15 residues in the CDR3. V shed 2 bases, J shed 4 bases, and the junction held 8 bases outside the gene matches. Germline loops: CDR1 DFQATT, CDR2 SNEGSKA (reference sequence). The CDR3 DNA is TGCAGTGCTAGAAGGGGCGGGAGCGGGTACAATGAGCAGTTCTTC. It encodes CSARRGGSGYNEQFF.

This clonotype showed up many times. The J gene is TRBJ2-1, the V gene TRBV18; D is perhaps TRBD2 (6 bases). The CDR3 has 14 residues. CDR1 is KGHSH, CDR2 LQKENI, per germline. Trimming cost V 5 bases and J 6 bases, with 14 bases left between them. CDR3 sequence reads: CASSRVGLLNEQFF. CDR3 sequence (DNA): TGTGCCAGCTCAAGGGTGGGACTTCTCAATGAGCAGTTCTTC.

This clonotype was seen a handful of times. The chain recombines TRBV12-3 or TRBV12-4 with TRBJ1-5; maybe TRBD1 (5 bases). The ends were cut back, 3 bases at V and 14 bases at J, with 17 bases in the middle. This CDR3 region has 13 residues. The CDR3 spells CASSFSLGASEHF. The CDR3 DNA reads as TGTGCCAGCAGTTTTTCTCTTGGGGCCTCAGAGCATTTT.

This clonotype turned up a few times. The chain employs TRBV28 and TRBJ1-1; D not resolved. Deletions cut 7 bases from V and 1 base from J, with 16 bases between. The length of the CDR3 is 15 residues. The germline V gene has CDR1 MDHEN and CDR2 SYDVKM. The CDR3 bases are TGTGCCAGCAATACGCGCGGCGGCCGGAACACTGAAGCTTTCTTT. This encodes CASNTRGGRNTEAFF.

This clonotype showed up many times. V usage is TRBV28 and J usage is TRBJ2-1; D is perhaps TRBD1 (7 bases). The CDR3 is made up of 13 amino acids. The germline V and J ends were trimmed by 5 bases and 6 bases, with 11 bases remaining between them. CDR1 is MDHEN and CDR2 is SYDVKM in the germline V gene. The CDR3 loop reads CASSLQGGNEQFF. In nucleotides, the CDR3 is TGTGCCAGCAGTCTCCAGGGGGGCAATGAGCAGTTCTTC.

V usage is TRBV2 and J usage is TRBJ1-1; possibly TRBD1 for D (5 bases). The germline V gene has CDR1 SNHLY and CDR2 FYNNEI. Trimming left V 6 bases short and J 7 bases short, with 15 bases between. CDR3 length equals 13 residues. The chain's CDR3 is CASRPQGPFEAFF. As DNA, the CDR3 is TGTGCCAGCAGGCCTCAGGGACCTTTTGAAGCTTTCTTT.

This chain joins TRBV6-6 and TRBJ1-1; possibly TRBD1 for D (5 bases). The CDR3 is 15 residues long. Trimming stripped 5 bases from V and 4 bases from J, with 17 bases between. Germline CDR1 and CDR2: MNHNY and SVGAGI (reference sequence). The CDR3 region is CASSAGPGWTTEAFF. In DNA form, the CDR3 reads TGTGCCAGCAGTGCGGGACCAGGGTGGACCACTGAAGCTTTCTTT.